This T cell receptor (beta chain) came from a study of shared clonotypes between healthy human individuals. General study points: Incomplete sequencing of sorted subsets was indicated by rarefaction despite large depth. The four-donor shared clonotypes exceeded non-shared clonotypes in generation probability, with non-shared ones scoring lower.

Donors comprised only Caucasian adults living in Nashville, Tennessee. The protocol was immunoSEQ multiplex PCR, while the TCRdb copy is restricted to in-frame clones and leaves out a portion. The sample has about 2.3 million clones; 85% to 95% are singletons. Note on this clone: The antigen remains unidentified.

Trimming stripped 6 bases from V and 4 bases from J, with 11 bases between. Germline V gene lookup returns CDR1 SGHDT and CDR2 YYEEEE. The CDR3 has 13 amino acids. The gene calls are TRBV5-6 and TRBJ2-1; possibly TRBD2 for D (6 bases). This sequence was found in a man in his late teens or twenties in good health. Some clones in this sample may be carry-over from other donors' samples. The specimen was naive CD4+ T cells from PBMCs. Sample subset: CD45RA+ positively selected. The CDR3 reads CASNTGLYNEQFF. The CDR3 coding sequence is TGTGCCAGCAACACGGGACTTTACAATGAGCAGTTCTTC.